The 18 T cell receptor beta chains below come from one sample, sequenced in a study of shared clonotypes between healthy human individuals. Only in-frame clones appear in the TCRdb table, and some are missing; sequencing was by immunoSEQ multiplex PCR. The profile shows 450,000 to 550,000 clones, 79% of them singletons. The specimen was PBMCs. The origin of the receptors is a woman aged 40-49 years in good health. Some clones in this sample may be carry-over from other donors' samples.

The rearrangement uses TRBV5-4 and TRBJ2-5, with D possibly TRBD2 on 7 matching bases. CDR1 is SGHNT, CDR2 YYREEE, per germline (reference sequence). This CDR3 has 15 residues. V was clipped by 3 bases and J by 8 bases, with 20 bases between them. The CDR3 DNA follows: TGTGCCAGCAGCTCGTCGGGGGGCGGGAGTCTTACCCAGTACTTC. Protein sequence: CASSSSGGGSLTQYF.

The J gene is TRBJ1-2, the V gene TRBV27; TRBD1 is a possible D gene (5 bases). Trimming removed 3 bases from V and 0 bases from J, with 14 bases in between. Germline assignment: CDR1 MNHEY and CDR2 SMNVEV (reference sequence). This CDR3 region has 16 residues. CDR3 DNA: TGTGCCAGCAGTTTGGGGTCCGGGGGAACTAACTATGGCTACACCTTC. This translates into CASSLGSGGTNYGYTF.

The chain couples TRBV5-1 to TRBJ2-2; TRBD2 matches at 9 bases. There are 15 residues in the CDR3. J lost 6 bases, V lost 0 bases, and 3 bases had no gene match. Germline V gene sequence: CDR1 SGHRS, CDR2 YFSETQ. CDR3 in amino acids: CASSLVAGEAGELFF. CDR3 bases: TGCGCCAGCAGCTTGGTAGCGGGAGAGGCCGGGGAGCTGTTTTTT. The whole variable domain, filled in from reference TRBV5-1 and TRBJ2-2, reads KAGVTQTPRYLIKTRGQQVTLSCSPISGHRSVSWYQQTPGQGLQFLFEYFSETQRNKGNFPGRFSGRQFSNSRSEMNVSTLELGDSALYLCASSLVAGEAGELFFGEGSRLTVL.

The chain couples TRBV19 to TRBJ1-2; D remains unclear. CDR1 and CDR2 (germline): LNHDA, SQIVND (reference sequence). CDR3 size: 13 residues. V was clipped by 3 bases and J by 2 bases, with 7 bases between them. The CDR3 sequence: CASSMGNNYGYTF. CDR3 nucleotide sequence: TGTGCCAGTAGTATGGGGAACAACTATGGCTACACCTTC.

To note about this clone: Other DNA variants within this sample encode the same CDR3. The chain is built from TRBV20-1 and TRBJ2-1; D not certain. Germline assignment: CDR1 DFQATT and CDR2 SNEGSKA (reference sequence). V lost 2 bases, J lost 5 bases, and 4 bases lay in between. The CDR3 totals 11 residues. Written as DNA, the CDR3 is TGCAGTGCTAGACGGGACAATGAGCAGTTCTTC. Translation: CSARRDNEQFF.

The chain joins TRBV11-2 to TRBJ2-3, with D unresolved. V was shortened by 0 bases and J by 3 bases, with 16 bases between the two germline ends. In germline, CDR1 is SGHAT, CDR2 FQNNGV. The CDR3 contains 17 residues. CDR3 sequence: CASSLDLGGVFTDTQYF. The CDR3 bases are TGTGCCAGCAGCTTAGATTTAGGTGGGGTTTTTACAGATACGCAGTATTTT.

The V call is TRBV11-2, the J call TRBJ2-5; no reliable D call. Trimming cost V 5 bases and J 0 bases, with 10 bases left between them. The CDR3 extends over 14 amino acids. Germline CDR1 and CDR2: SGHAT and FQNNGV. The CDR3 nucleotides are TGTGCCAGCAGCGCCAGGCTGAACCAAGAGACCCAGTACTTC. The encoded protein is CASSARLNQETQYF.

The chain is built from TRBV10-3 and TRBJ2-5; TRBD1 agrees at 7 bases. Trimming cost V 3 bases and J 8 bases; bases outside gene matches: 9. The CDR3 has 14 residues. In germline, CDR1 is ENHRY, CDR2 SYGVKD. In DNA, the CDR3 is TGTGCCATCAGTGACTCGACAGGGCGGCTAACCCAGTACTTC. It codes for CAISDSTGRLTQYF.

The chain has TRBV15 and TRBJ2-1, with 11 nucleotides matching TRBD2. CDR1 is LNHNV and CDR2 is YYDKDF in the germline V gene (reference sequence). Trimming took 0 bases from V and 8 from J; bases not matched to a gene: 3. CDR3 length: 15 residues. CDR3 region: CATSRDKLAGDEQFF. The CDR3 region has the DNA TGTGCCACCAGCAGAGATAAACTAGCGGGAGATGAGCAGTTCTTC.

CDR3 bases: TGTGCCAGCTCACCCCCGGGCCTCGGGTCGGACTACGAGCAGTACTTC. Its protein is CASSPPGLGSDYEQYF. The chain uses TRBV18 and TRBJ2-7; the D is unclear. V was clipped by 3 bases and J by 3 bases, with 18 bases between them. The CDR3 sequence is 16 residues long. Germline V CDR1 and CDR2: KGHSH, LQKENI.

The rearrangement joins TRBV28 to TRBJ2-2; TRBD1 might be the D (6 bases). The germline gives CDR1 MDHEN, CDR2 SYDVKM. V dropped 5 bases and J dropped 3 bases, with 13 bases sitting between them. The CDR3 loop spans 15 amino acids. The DNA for the CDR3 is TGTGCCAGCAGTCCGACAGGTACTCACACCGGGGAGCTGTTTTTT. Translated: CASSPTGTHTGELFF. Together with reference TRBV28 and TRBJ2-2, the CDR3 gives the full variable domain: DVKVTQSSRYLVKRTGEKVFLECVQDMDHENMFWYRQDPGLGLRLIYFSYDVKMKEKGDIPEGYSVSREKKERFSLILESASTNQTSMYLCASSPTGTHTGELFFGEGSRLTVL.

The sample holds a few counts of this clone. The chain recombines TRBV7-3 with TRBJ1-1; 7 bases fit TRBD1. Per the germline V gene, CDR1 is SGHTA and CDR2 is FQGTGA. V shed 5 bases, J shed 5 bases, and the junction held 5 bases outside the gene matches. This CDR3 region has 13 residues. CDR3 in amino acids: CASSPGQITEAFF. The CDR3 nucleotides read TGTGCCAGCAGCCCGGGACAGATTACTGAAGCTTTCTTT. The whole variable domain, remainder taken from reference TRBV7-3 and TRBJ1-1, is GAGVSQTPSNKVTEKGKYVELRCDPISGHTALYWYRQSLGQGPEFLIYFQGTGAADDSGLPNDRFFAVRPEGSVSTLKIQRTERGDSAVYLCASSPGQITEAFFGQGTRLTVV.

On this clone itself: This CDR3 is also generated by other DNA sequences in the sample. V is TRBV2 and J is TRBJ2-5; tentative D call: TRBD2 (5 bases). This CDR3 spans 11 amino acids. CDR1 is SNHLY and CDR2 is FYNNEI in the germline V gene. Trimming took off 6 bases at V and 5 bases at J, with 7 bases between the two ends. The CDR3 is CASRRVETQYF. The CDR3, as DNA: TGTGCCAGCAGGAGGGTCGAGACCCAGTACTTC.

The rearrangement links TRBV5-4 to TRBJ2-1, with TRBD2 matching 7 bases. Germline lookup yields CDR1 SGHNT and CDR2 YYREEE (reference sequence). Trimming took 0 bases from V and 2 from J; bases not matched to a gene: 8. The length of the CDR3 is 17 residues. The CDR3 region is CASSLGASGETYNEQFF. The CDR3 coding sequence is TGTGCCAGCAGCTTGGGGGCTAGCGGAGAAACCTACAATGAGCAGTTCTTC.

The chain is built from TRBV5-1 and TRBJ2-3; D is possibly TRBD2 (5 bases). This CDR3 contains 16 residues. The germline V and J ends were trimmed by 4 bases and 4 bases, with 19 bases remaining between them. CDR1 SGHRS and CDR2 YFSETQ come from the germline V gene. The CDR3 region is CASSLLGSRGADTQYF. CDR3 nucleotides: TGCGCCAGCAGCCTCTTAGGGTCTCGGGGAGCAGATACGCAGTATTTT.

Comments on this clone: This sample also contains other DNA sequences that code for the same CDR3. This sequence joins TRBV28 and TRBJ2-7; D remains unclear. The germline V gene encodes CDR1 MDHEN and CDR2 SYDVKM. The CDR3 sequence is 13 residues long. V was shortened by 2 bases and J by 0 bases, with 5 bases between the two germline ends. The CDR3 DNA sequence: TGTGCCAGCAGTTTAGGCGGCTCCTACGAGCAGTACTTC. Amino acids: CASSLGGSYEQYF.

The chain uses TRBV5-1 and TRBJ2-3, with no clear D. V was clipped by 0 bases and J by 1 base, with 12 bases between them. The germline CDR1 and CDR2 sequences are SGHRS and YFSETQ. This CDR3 region has 16 residues. CDR3 in amino acids: CASSLEGNGGTDTQYF. The CDR3 nucleotides read TGCGCCAGCAGCTTGGAGGGTAACGGAGGCACAGATACGCAGTATTTT.

The gene calls are TRBV7-8 and TRBJ2-1, with TRBD2 identical over 7 bases. V dropped 5 bases and J dropped 2; count of bases not matched to a gene: 6. This CDR3 contains 15 residues. The germline V gene has CDR1 SGHVS and CDR2 FQNEAQ. The CDR3, as DNA: TGTGCCAGCAGCAAAGCTAGCGGTACCTACAATGAGCAGTTCTTC. This gives the protein CASSKASGTYNEQFF.